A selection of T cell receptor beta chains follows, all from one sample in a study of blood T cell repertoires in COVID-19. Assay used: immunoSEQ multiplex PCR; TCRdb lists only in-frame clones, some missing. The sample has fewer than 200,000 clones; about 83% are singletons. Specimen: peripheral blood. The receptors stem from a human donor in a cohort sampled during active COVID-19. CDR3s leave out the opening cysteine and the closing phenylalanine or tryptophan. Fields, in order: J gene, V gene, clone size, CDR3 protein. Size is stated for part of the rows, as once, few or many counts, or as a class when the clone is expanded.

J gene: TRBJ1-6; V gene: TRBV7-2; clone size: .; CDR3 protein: ASSPEERVLSSPLH
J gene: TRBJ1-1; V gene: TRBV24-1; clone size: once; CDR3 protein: ATSETTGRGGEAF
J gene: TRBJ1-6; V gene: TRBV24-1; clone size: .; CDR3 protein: ATWVYDTSSYNSPLH
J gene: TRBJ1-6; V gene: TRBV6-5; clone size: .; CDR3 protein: ASTYQDRDNSPLH
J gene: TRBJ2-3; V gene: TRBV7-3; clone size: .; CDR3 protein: ASSPGLAGADTQY
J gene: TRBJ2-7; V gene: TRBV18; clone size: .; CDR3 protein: ASSPKTSGSYEQY
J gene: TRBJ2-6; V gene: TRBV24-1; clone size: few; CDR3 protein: ATSGEVGANVLT
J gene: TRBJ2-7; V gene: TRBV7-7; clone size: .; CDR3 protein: ASSLLGAEQY
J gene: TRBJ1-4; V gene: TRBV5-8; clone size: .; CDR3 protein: ASSHGGLEEKLF
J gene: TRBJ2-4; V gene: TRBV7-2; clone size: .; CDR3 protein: ASSSQTGNGNIQY
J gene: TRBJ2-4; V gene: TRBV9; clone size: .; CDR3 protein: ASSRDSKNIQY
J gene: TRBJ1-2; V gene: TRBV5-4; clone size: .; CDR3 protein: ASSLDGDRTHGYT
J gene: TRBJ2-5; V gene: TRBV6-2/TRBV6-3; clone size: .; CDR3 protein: ASSRRRGETQY
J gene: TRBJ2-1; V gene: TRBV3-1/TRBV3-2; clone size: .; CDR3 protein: ASSQDYGGKNEQF
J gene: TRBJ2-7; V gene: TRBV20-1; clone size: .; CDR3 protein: SASSRADEQY
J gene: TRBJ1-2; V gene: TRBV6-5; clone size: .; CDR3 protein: ASGRETVNGYT
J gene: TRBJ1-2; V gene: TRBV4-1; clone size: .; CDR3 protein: ASSQGTGNDYT
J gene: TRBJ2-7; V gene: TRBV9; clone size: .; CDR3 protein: ASSVLGGGPYEQY
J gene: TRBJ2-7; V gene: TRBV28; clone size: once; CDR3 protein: ASSLVGDSYEQY
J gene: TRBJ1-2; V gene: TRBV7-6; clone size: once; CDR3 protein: ASSLNDRGGGYT
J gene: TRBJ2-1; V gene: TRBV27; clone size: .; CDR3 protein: ASSLRRVQDEQF
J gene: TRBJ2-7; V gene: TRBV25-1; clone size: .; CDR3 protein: ASSSGRAWAEQY
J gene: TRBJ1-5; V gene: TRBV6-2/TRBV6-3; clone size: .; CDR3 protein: ASSPARGNQPQH
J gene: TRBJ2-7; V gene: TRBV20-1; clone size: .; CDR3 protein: SASSSYEQY
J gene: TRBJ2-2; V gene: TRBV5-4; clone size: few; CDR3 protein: ASSLSRGVGTGELF
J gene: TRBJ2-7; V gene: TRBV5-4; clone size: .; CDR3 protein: ASSLGSGSYEQY
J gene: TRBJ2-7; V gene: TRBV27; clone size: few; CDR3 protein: ASSSLEGRYEQY
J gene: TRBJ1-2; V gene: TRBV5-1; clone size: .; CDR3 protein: ASSPPEGYGYT
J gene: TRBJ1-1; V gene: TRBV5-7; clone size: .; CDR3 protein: ASSLTGGGTEAF
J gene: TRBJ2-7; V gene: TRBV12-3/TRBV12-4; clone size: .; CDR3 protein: ASSYDRDYEQY
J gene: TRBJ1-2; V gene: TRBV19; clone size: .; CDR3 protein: ASQPQGGLYGYT
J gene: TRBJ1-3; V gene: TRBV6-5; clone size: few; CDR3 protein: ASSYSTGTGNTIY
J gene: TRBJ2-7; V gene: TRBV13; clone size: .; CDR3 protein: ASSLRRSSYEQY
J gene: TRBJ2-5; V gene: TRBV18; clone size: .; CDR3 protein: ASSAGQGETQY
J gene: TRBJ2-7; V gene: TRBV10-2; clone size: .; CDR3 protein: ASSEMNWAEQY
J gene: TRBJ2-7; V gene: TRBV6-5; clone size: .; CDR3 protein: ASSYQREQY
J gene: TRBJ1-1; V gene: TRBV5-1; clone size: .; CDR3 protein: ASTRDLELAEAF
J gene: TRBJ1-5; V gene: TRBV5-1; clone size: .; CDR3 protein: ASSLGQYSNQPQH
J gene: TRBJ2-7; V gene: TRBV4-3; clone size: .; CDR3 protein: ASSPGLAGDIPAYEQY
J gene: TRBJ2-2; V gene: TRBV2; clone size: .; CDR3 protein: ASSGSLSTGELF
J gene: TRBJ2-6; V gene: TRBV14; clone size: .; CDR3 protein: ASSPHPGSGANVLT
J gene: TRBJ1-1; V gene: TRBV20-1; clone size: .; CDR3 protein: SAWGDTEAF
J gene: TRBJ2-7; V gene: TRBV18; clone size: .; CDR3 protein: ASSPRDSPQIRMH
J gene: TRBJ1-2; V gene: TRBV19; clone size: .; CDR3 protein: VSSKQGGDYGYT
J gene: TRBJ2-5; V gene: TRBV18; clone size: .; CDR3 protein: ASSPFTGQGGVRETQY